This TCR beta chain was retrieved from a study of T cells in Graves' hyperthyroidism and ophthalmopathy. Study results and limitations: For ophthalmopathy, model prediction preceded onset by a median about 6 months.

This clonotype appeared many times. Its target is not known. Trimming removed 4 bases at V and 2 bases at J, with 9 bases between. The germline V gene has CDR1 MDHEN and CDR2 SYDVKM. The CDR3 spans 15 residues. Each diagnosis drew on symptoms, thyroxine, TRAb, thyroid ultrasound and orbital computed tomography findings. TCR beta CDR3 regions were amplified from RNA transcripts. The HTBI primer set served for first-round RT-PCR of the TCR CDR3. MiXCR was run by TCRdb on the multiplex PCR reads, yielding one entry per CDR3 protein. The table has almost 50,000 distinct CDR3 sequences, about 53% seen once; the top ten hold 34%.

The V and J genes are TRBV28 and TRBJ1-6; D gene uncertain. The clonotype was recovered from a man younger than 35 with Graves' hyperthyroidism. Sequencing was performed on peripheral blood or thyroid tissue (not recorded which). In DNA form, the CDR3 reads TGTGCCAGCAGTTCTGGATACACCTATAATTCACCCCTCCACTTT. Translation gives CASSSGYTYNSPLHF.